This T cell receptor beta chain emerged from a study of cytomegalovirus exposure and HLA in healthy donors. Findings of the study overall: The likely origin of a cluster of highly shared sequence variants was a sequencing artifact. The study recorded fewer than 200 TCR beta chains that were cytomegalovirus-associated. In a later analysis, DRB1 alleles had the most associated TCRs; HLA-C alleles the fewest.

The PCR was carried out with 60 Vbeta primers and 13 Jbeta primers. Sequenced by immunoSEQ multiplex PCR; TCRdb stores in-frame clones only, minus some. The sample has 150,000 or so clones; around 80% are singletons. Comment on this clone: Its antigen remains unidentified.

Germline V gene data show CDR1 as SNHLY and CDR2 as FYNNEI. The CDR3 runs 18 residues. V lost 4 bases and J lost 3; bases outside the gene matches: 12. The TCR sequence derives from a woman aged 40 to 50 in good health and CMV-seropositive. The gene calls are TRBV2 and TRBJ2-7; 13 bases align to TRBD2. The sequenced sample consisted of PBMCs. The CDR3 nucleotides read TGTGCCAGCAGTGGGGGACTAGCGGGGCCAGAGGGAGTCTACGAGCAGTACTTC. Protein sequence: CASSGGLAGPEGVYEQYF.